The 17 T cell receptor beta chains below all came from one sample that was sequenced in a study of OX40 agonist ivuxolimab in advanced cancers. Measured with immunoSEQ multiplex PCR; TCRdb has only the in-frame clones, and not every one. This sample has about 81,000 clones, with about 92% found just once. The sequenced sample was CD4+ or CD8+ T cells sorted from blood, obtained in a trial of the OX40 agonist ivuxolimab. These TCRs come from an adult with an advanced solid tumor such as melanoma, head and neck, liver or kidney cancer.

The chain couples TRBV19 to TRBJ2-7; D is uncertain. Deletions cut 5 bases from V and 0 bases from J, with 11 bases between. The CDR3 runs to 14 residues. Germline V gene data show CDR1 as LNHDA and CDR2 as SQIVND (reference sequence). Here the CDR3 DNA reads TGTGCCAGTAGTGCGTCGACTCCCTCCTACGAGCAGTACTTC. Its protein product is CASSASTPSYEQYF. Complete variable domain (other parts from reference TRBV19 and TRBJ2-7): DGGITQSPKYLFRKEGQNVTLSCEQNLNHDAMYWYRQDPGQGLRLIYYSQIVNDFQKGDIAEGYSVSREKKESFPLTVTSAQKNPTAFYLCASSASTPSYEQYFGPGTRLTVT.

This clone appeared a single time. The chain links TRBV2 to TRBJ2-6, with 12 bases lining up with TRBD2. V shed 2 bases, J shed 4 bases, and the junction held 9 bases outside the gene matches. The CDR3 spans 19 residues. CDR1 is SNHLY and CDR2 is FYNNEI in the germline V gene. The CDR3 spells CASSETSTSGGPGANVLTF. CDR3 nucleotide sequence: TGTGCCAGCAGTGAAACTTCGACTAGCGGGGGACCAGGGGCCAACGTCCTGACTTTC.

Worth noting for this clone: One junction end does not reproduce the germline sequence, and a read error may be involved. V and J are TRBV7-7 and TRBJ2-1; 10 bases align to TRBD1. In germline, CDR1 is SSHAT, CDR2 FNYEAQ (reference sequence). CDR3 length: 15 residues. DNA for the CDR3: TGTGCTAGCAGCCGGGACAGGGGACCCTACAATGAGCAGTTCTTC. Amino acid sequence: CASSRDRGPYNEQFF.

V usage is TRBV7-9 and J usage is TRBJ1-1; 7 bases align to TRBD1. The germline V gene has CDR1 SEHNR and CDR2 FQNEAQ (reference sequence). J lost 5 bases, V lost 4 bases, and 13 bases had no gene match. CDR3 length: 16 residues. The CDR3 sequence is CASSSLLRGDYTEAFF. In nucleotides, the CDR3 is TGTGCCAGCAGCTCCCTTCTCAGGGGGGATTATACTGAAGCTTTCTTT.

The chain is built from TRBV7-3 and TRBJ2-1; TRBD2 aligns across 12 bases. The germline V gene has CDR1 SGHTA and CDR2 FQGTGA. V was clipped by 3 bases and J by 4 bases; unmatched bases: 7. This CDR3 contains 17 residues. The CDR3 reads CASSFSLLAGGYNEQFF. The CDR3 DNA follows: TGTGCCAGCAGCTTTTCCCTTCTAGCGGGAGGGTACAATGAGCAGTTCTTC.

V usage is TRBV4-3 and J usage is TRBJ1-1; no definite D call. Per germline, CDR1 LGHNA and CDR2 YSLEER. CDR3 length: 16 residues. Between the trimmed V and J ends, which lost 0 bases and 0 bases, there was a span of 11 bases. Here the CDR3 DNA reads TGCGCCAGCAGCCAAGATTGGCGAAGGGTGAACACTGAAGCTTTCTTT. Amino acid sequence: CASSQDWRRVNTEAFF.

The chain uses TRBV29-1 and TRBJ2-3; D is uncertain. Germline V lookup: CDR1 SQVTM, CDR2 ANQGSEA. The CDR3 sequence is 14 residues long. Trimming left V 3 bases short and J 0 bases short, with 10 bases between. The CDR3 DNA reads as TGCAGCGTTGAGGGGAAAAAGAGCACAGATACGCAGTATTTT. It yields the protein CSVEGKKSTDTQYF.

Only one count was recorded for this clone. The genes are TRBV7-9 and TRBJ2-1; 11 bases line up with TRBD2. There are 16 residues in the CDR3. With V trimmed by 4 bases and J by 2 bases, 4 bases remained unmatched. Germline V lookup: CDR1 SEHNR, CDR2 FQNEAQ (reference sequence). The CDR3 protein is CASSCETSGAYNEQFF. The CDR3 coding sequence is TGTGCCAGCAGCTGCGAGACTAGCGGGGCCTACAATGAGCAGTTCTTC.

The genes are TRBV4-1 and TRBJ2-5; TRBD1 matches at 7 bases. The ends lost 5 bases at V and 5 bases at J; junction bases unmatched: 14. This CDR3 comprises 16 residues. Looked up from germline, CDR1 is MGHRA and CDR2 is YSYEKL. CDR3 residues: CASSSRITGVAETQYF. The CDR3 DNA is TGCGCCAGCAGCTCTAGAATCACAGGGGTGGCGGAGACCCAGTACTTC.

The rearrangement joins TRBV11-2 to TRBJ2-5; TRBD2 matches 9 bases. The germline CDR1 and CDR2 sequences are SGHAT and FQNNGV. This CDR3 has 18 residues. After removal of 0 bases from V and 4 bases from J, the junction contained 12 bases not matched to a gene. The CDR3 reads CASSLEFAGGIVRETQYF. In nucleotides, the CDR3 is TGTGCCAGCAGCTTAGAATTTGCGGGGGGGATCGTGAGAGAGACCCAGTACTTC.

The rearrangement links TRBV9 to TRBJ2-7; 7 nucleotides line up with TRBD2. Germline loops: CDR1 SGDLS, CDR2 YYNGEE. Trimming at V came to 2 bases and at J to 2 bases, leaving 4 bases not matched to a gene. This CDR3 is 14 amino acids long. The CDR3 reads CASSVGGSPYEQYF. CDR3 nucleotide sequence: TGTGCCAGCAGCGTCGGCGGGAGTCCCTACGAGCAGTACTTC.

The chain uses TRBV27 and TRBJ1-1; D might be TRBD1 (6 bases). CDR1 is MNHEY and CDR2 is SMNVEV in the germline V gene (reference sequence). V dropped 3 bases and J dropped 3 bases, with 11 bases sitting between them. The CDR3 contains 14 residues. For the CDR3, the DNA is TGTGCCAGCAGTTTGGACAGCGGGTACACTGAAGCTTTCTTT. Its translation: CASSLDSGYTEAFF.

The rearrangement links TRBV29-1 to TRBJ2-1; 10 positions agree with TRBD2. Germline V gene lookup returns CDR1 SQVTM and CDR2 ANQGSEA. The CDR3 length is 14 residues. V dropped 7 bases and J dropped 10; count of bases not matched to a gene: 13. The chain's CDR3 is CSAYTSGNLLEQFF. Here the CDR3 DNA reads TGCAGCGCTTACACTAGCGGGAATTTATTGGAGCAGTTCTTC.

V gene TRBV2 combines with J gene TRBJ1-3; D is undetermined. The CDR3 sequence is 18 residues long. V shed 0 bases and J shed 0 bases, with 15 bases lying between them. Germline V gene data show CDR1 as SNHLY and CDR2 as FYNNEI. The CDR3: CASSEAWNRFPSGNTIYF. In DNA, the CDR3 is TGTGCCAGCAGTGAAGCTTGGAACCGCTTCCCCTCTGGAAACACCATATATTTT.

CDR3 nucleotide sequence: TGTGCCAGCAGCGTAGCTACGGTTCTCACAGATACGCAGTATTTT. This gives the protein CASSVATVLTDTQYF. The genes are TRBV9 and TRBJ2-3; no clear D gene. Between the trimmed V and J ends, which lost 0 bases and 2 bases, there was a span of 10 bases. Germline CDR1 is SGDLS and CDR2 is YYNGEE. The CDR3 sequence is 15 residues long. Drawing the rest from reference TRBV9 and TRBJ2-3, the complete variable domain is DSGVTQTPKHLITATGQRVTLRCSPRSGDLSVYWYQQSLDQGLQFLIQYYNGEERAKGNILERFSAQQFPDLHSELNLSSLELGDSALYFCASSVATVLTDTQYFGPGTRLTVL.

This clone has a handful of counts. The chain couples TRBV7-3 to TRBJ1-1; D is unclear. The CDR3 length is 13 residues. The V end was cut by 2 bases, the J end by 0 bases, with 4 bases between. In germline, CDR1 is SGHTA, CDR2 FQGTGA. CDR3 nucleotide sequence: TGTGCCAGCAGCTTACTAGTGAACACTGAAGCTTTCTTT. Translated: CASSLLVNTEAFF. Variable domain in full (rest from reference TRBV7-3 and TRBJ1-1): GAGVSQTPSNKVTEKGKYVELRCDPISGHTALYWYRQSLGQGPEFLIYFQGTGAADDSGLPNDRFFAVRPEGSVSTLKIQRTERGDSAVYLCASSLLVNTEAFFGQGTRLTVV.

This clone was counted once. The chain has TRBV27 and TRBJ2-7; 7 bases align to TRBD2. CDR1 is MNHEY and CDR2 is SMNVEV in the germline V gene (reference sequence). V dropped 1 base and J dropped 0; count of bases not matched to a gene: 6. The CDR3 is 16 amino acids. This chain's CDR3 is CASSLWASGSSYEQYF. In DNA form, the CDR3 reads TGTGCCAGCAGTTTATGGGCTAGCGGAAGCTCCTACGAGCAGTACTTC.